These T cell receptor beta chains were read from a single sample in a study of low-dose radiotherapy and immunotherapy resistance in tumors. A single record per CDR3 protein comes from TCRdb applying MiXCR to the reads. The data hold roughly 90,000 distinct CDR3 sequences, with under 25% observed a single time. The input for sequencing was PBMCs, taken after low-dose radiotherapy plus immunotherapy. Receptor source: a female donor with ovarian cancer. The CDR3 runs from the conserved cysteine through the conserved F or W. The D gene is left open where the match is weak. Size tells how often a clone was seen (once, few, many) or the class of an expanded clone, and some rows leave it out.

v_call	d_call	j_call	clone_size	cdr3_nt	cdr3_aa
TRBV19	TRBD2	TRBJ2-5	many	TGTGCCAGTAGTGTGACTAGCGGGAGGGCCTGGCAAGAGACCCAGTACTTC	CASSVTSGRAWQETQYF
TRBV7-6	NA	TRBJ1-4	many	TGTGCCAGCAGCTTACTGGGGAATCCTAATGAAAAACTGTTTTTT	CASSLLGNPNEKLFF
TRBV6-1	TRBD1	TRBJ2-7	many	TGTGCCAGCTGGGACAGAGCCTACGAGCAGTACTTC	CASWDRAYEQYF
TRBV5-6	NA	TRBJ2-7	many	TGTGCCAGCAGCTTGAGGTATAGGGCGGGCGAGCAGTACTTC	CASSLRYRAGEQYF
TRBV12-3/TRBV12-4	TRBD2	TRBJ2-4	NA	TGTGCCAGCAGCTTGACTAGCGGAGGCCCCCTTAAAAACATTCAGTACTTC	CASSLTSGGPLKNIQYF
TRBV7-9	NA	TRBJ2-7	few	TGTGCCAGCAGCTTAGCTTACGGGGTCTACGAGCAGTACTTC	CASSLAYGVYEQYF
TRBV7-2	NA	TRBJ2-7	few	TGTGCCAGCAGCTTAGGGGTCTTCGAGGGAGAAGGCGAGCAGTACTTC	CASSLGVFEGEGEQYF
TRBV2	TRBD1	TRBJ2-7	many	TGTGCCAGCAGTGTCCGGGACAGGGGGTCCTACGAGCAGTACTTC	CASSVRDRGSYEQYF
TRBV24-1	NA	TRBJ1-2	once	TGTGCCACCAGTGGCCTACCTTTAGATGGCTACACCTTC	CATSGLPLDGYTF
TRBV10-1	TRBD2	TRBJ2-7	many	TGCGCCAGCAGTGAGAGGTCTAGCGGGAACTACGAGCAGTACTTC	CASSERSSGNYEQYF
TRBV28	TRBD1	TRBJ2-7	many	TGTGCCAGCAGTACAAACAGGGGGCTGTTACACGAGCAGTACTTC	CASSTNRGLLHEQYF
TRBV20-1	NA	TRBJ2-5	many	TGCAGTGCTCGGCGGGGGCTAGCAGAGACCCAGTACTTC	CSARRGLAETQYF
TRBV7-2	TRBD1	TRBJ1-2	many	TGTGCCAGCAGCCCCGGGACAGGGGCCTTAGGCTACACCTTC	CASSPGTGALGYTF
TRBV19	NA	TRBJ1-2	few	TGTGCCAGTAGTATCCGTCTCTATGGCTACACCTTC	CASSIRLYGYTF
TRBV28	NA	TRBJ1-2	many	TGTGCCACAGGGAGAGGCTACTATGGCTACACCTTC	CATGRGYYGYTF
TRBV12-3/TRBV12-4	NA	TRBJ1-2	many	TGTGCCAGCAGTTTTGGGCAGTATGGCTACACCTTC	CASSFGQYGYTF
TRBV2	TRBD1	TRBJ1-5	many	TGTGCCAGCAGCCCCTCGACAGGGCAGAGCAATCAGCCCCAGCATTTT	CASSPSTGQSNQPQHF
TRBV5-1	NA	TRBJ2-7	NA	TGCGCCAGCAGCCTGAACCCAGACGGCTACGAGCAGTACTTC	CASSLNPDGYEQYF
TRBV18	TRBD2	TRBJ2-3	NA	TGTGCCAGCTCAGCCGGACTAGCGGGTACTATCACAGATACGCAGTATTTT	CASSAGLAGTITDTQYF
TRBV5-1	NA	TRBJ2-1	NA	TGCGCCAGCAGCTTGGACCCGGACAATGAGCAGTTCTTC	CASSLDPDNEQFF